This entry lists 26 T cell receptor beta chains sequenced from one sample in a study of T cell responses to AZD1222 COVID-19 vaccine. Assay: immunoSEQ multiplex PCR; the TCRdb copy retains only in-frame clones and omits some. This table holds some 92,000 clones, under 95% found once. The source material was peripheral blood, sampled on day 0 of MenACWY control vaccination. These receptors were collected from an adult in good health.

The CDR3 sequence: CATRYDASSYNEQFF. The CDR3 DNA sequence: TGTGCCACCAGATATGACGCGAGCTCCTACAATGAGCAGTTCTTC. The J gene is TRBJ2-1, the V gene TRBV24-1; D is uncertain. Per germline, CDR1 KGHDR and CDR2 SFDVKD. This CDR3 region has 15 residues. With 7 bases removed from V and 0 bases from J, the gap between germline ends came to 12 bases.

This clone is a singleton in its sample. V usage is TRBV28 and J usage is TRBJ2-3; perhaps TRBD1 as D (7 bases). Trimming stripped 1 base from V and 2 bases from J, with 13 bases between. The CDR3 covers 16 residues. Per the germline V gene, CDR1 is MDHEN and CDR2 is SYDVKM. The CDR3 spells CASSLFQGGATDTQYF. For the CDR3, the DNA is TGTGCCAGCAGTTTATTCCAGGGGGGAGCCACAGATACGCAGTATTTT.

CDR3 in DNA: TGTGCCAGCAGCCTACTGGACACCACCTACGAGCAGTACTTC. Translated, it gives CASSLLDTTYEQYF. This sequence joins TRBV6-5 and TRBJ2-7, with D maybe TRBD1 (5 bases). Looked up from germline, CDR1 is MNHEY and CDR2 is SVGAGI. There are 14 residues in the CDR3. With 6 bases removed from V and 2 bases from J, the gap between germline ends came to 14 bases.

The chain recombines TRBV5-1 with TRBJ2-1, with D unclear. The CDR3 spans 12 residues. The V gene lost 2 bases and the J gene lost 5 bases, with 5 bases spanning the gap. Germline assignment: CDR1 SGHRS and CDR2 YFSETQ. The CDR3 spells CASSLSDNEQFF. The CDR3 region has the DNA TGCGCCAGCAGCTTAAGCGACAATGAGCAGTTCTTC.

The chain combines TRBV7-9 with TRBJ1-2; 7 bases are a match to TRBD1. Germline V gene sequence: CDR1 SEHNR, CDR2 FQNEAQ (reference sequence). V dropped 6 bases and J dropped 4; count of bases not matched to a gene: 5. This CDR3 contains 13 residues. CDR3 in amino acids: CASSRTGSYGYTF. CDR3 DNA: TGTGCCAGCAGTCGGACAGGCTCCTATGGCTACACCTTC.

This chain uses TRBV28 with TRBJ2-7, with D maybe TRBD2 (5 bases). Germline CDR1 MDHEN, CDR2 SYDVKM. This CDR3 has 17 residues. V lost 4 bases, J lost 1 base, and 20 bases lay in between. The CDR3 nucleotides are TGTGCCAGCAGTTCCCCCGGATTGGCGGGTGGGTCCTACGAGCAGTACTTC. Translating gives CASSSPGLAGGSYEQYF.

This clone was found once. The chain employs TRBV6-5 and TRBJ2-7; TRBD2 is a possible D gene (6 bases). The ends were cut back, 6 bases at V and 1 base at J, with 16 bases in the middle. The CDR3 covers 15 residues. CDR1 is MNHEY and CDR2 is SVGAGI in the germline V gene. For the CDR3, the DNA is TGTGCCAGCAGCTTCGCCGGAGGAGGGTCCTACGAGCAGTACTTC. Protein: CASSFAGGGSYEQYF.

V is TRBV29-1 and J is TRBJ1-2, with 8 nucleotides matching TRBD1. In germline, CDR1 is SQVTM, CDR2 ANQGSEA. Trimming cost V 7 bases and J 1 base; bases outside gene matches: 5. The CDR3 length is 13 residues. CDR3 region: CSDLDRDNYGYTF. The CDR3 coding sequence is TGCAGCGACCTGGACAGGGATAACTATGGCTACACCTTC.

This clone appeared a few times. The CDR3 here is CASSPRSTTNEKLFF. CDR3 coding DNA: TGTGCCAGCAGCCCCCGATCGACCACTAATGAAAAACTGTTTTTT. The rearrangement links TRBV7-9 to TRBJ1-4; no firm D call. Germline V gives CDR1 SEHNR, CDR2 FQNEAQ (reference sequence). V was pared by 5 bases and J by 2 bases, with 12 bases between. The CDR3 runs to 15 residues.

The chain employs TRBV6-1 and TRBJ2-1; D is unresolved. The CDR3 length is 13 residues. V shed 2 bases and J shed 6 bases, with 8 bases lying between them. CDR1 MNHNS and CDR2 SASEGT come from the germline V gene. Here the CDR3 reads CASSEFRSNEQFF. CDR3 DNA sequence: TGTGCCAGCAGTGAATTCCGGTCCAATGAGCAGTTCTTC.

The sample holds one count of this clone. The gene calls are TRBV20-1 and TRBJ2-7; D not certain. The germline V and J ends were trimmed by 2 bases and 3 bases, with 5 bases remaining between them. Germline V lookup: CDR1 DFQATT, CDR2 SNEGSKA (reference sequence). This CDR3 comprises 11 residues. The CDR3 loop reads CSARTLYEQYF. The CDR3 coding sequence is TGCAGTGCTAGAACACTCTACGAGCAGTACTTC.

The gene calls are TRBV2 and TRBJ2-1, with D perhaps matching TRBD2 (5 bases). The CDR3 runs 12 residues. The V and J ends lost 10 bases and 7 bases respectively, with 14 bases between them. Germline-derived CDR1 and CDR2 are SNHLY and FYNNEI. The CDR3 is CAIRLRDNEQFF. CDR3 coding DNA: TGTGCCATCCGACTTCGGGATAATGAGCAGTTCTTC.

CDR3 sequence reads: CATSTGQASNSPLHF. Written as DNA, the CDR3 is TGTGCCACCAGTACGGGACAGGCTAGTAATTCACCCCTCCACTTT. The V and J genes are TRBV15 and TRBJ1-6, with TRBD1 matching 8 bases. CDR3 length: 15 amino acids. Trimming cost V 6 bases and J 6 bases; bases outside gene matches: 7. Germline V lookup: CDR1 LNHNV, CDR2 YYDKDF (reference sequence).

Concerning this clone itself: An end of the junction differs from the germline gene, which may be a read error. V and J are TRBV7-7 and TRBJ2-5, with D maybe TRBD2 (6 bases). The CDR3 is 14 residues long. Germline V gives CDR1 SSHAT, CDR2 FNYEAQ (reference sequence). DNA for the CDR3: TGTGCTAGCAGCTTAAGTAACAGCGGGGAGACCCAGTACTTC. The encoded protein is CASSLSNSGETQYF.

This chain uses TRBV7-3 with TRBJ2-1, with 11 positions matching TRBD2. The V and J ends lost 2 bases and 1 base, in that order; junction bases with no gene match: 1. CDR3 length equals 16 residues. The V gene's germline CDR1 is SGHTA and CDR2 FQGTGA. The CDR3 DNA sequence: TGTGCCAGCAGCTTAGTAGCGGGAGGGTCCTACAATGAGCAGTTCTTC. It is translated as CASSLVAGGSYNEQFF.

CDR3: CSAGAGERTSGTRGNIQYF. CDR3 DNA sequence: TGCAGTGCTGGTGCGGGGGAGAGGACTAGCGGCACCCGAGGGAACATTCAGTACTTC. V is TRBV20-1 and J is TRBJ2-4; 10 bases are shared with TRBD2. The CDR3 has 19 residues. The trim removed 5 bases at V and 7 bases at J, leaving 23 bases unmatched. Germline V CDR1 and CDR2: DFQATT, SNEGSKA (reference sequence).

The gene calls are TRBV5-1 and TRBJ2-3, with 7 nucleotides matching TRBD2. Germline V gene lookup returns CDR1 SGHRS and CDR2 YFSETQ. The V gene end was trimmed by 2 bases and the J gene end by 3 bases; junction bases not matched to a gene: 0. The CDR3 totals 13 residues. CDR3 sequence reads: CASSFGGTDTQYF. The CDR3 nucleotides are TGCGCCAGCAGCTTCGGGGGGACAGATACGCAGTATTTT.

This chain joins TRBV6-4 and TRBJ2-5; no clear D. Trimming cost V 1 base and J 4 bases, with 4 bases left between them. Germline-derived CDR1 and CDR2 are MRHNA and SNTAGT. CDR3 length: 12 residues. The CDR3 spells CASSDFLETQYF. CDR3 nucleotide sequence: TGTGCCAGCAGTGACTTCCTAGAGACCCAGTACTTC.

CDR3 residues: CASNTGFAGANVLTF. The DNA for the CDR3 is TGTGCCAGTAATACAGGGTTCGCTGGGGCCAACGTCCTGACTTTC. The rearrangement links TRBV19 to TRBJ2-6, with D perhaps matching TRBD1 (6 bases). Germline CDR1 reads LNHDA; CDR2 reads SQIVND (reference sequence). This CDR3 contains 15 residues. V lost 7 bases and J lost 2, with 12 bases in between.

The rearrangement links TRBV5-5 to TRBJ1-1; D remains unclear. Germline V gene lookup returns CDR1 SGHKS and CDR2 YYEKEE (reference sequence). The V and J ends lost 0 bases and 0 bases respectively, with 3 bases between them. CDR3 length: 13 residues. As DNA, the CDR3 is TGTGCCAGCAGCTTGGCCTTGAACACTGAAGCTTTCTTT. Protein: CASSLALNTEAFF.

The gene calls are TRBV19 and TRBJ1-3, with a possible D match to TRBD1 (6 bases). CDR3 length equals 16 residues. Between the trimmed V and J ends, which lost 5 bases and 2 bases, there was a span of 16 bases. Per the germline V gene, CDR1 is LNHDA and CDR2 is SQIVND (reference sequence). The DNA for the CDR3 is TGTGCCAGTAGTCTTCCCCCCGCAGGGGCTGGAAACACCATATATTTT. Translating it yields CASSLPPAGAGNTIYF.

This clone was observed once. This rearrangement joins TRBV10-1 to TRBJ2-7; perhaps D is TRBD1 or TRBD2 (5 bases each). Per the germline V gene, CDR1 is WNHNN and CDR2 is SYGVQD (reference sequence). V was pared by 0 bases and J by 3 bases, with 21 bases between. CDR3 length equals 18 residues. This chain's CDR3 is CASSESRGSGRLSYEQYF. The DNA of the CDR3 is TGCGCCAGCAGTGAGTCGAGGGGATCGGGGCGACTAAGCTACGAGCAGTACTTC.

The rearrangement links TRBV6-5 to TRBJ1-1; D not resolved. The germline gives CDR1 MNHEY, CDR2 SVGAGI. Trimming cost V 8 bases and J 1 base, with 11 bases left between them. The CDR3 spans 13 residues. The chain's CDR3 is CASSTMGNTEAFF. The DNA of the CDR3 is TGTGCCAGCTCAACCATGGGGAACACTGAAGCTTTCTTT.

The chain employs TRBV2 and TRBJ2-3, with D perhaps TRBD2 (6 bases). Germline assignment: CDR1 SNHLY and CDR2 FYNNEI. The CDR3 is 13 amino acids. Trimming took off 6 bases at V and 9 bases at J, with 16 bases between the two ends. CDR3 sequence: CASREGSGNTQYF. Here the CDR3 DNA reads TGTGCCAGCAGGGAGGGTAGTGGGAACACGCAGTATTTT.

V and J are TRBV28 and TRBJ2-2, with 7 bases lining up with TRBD2. The CDR3 has 15 amino acids. Germline CDR1 is MDHEN and CDR2 is SYDVKM. V lost 7 bases and J lost 6; bases outside the gene matches: 11. CDR3 DNA: TGTGCCAGCATCGGGTTGCGGGGGTTCTCCGGGGAGCTGTTTTTT. Translating gives CASIGLRGFSGELFF. Combining the CDR3 with reference TRBV28 and TRBJ2-2 gives the whole variable domain DVKVTQSSRYLVKRTGEKVFLECVQDMDHENMFWYRQDPGLGLRLIYFSYDVKMKEKGDIPEGYSVSREKKERFSLILESASTNQTSMYLCASIGLRGFSGELFFGEGSRLTVL.

The gene calls are TRBV5-1 and TRBJ2-1, with 9 nucleotides matching TRBD2. The CDR3 has 16 amino acids. Germline V gives CDR1 SGHRS, CDR2 YFSETQ. After removal of 3 bases from V and 9 bases from J, the junction contained 13 bases not matched to a gene. CDR3 amino acids: CASSSGLGSGRFEQFF. CDR3 coding DNA: TGCGCCAGCAGCTCAGGATTGGGTAGCGGGAGATTTGAGCAGTTCTTC. The full variable domain, rest sourced from reference TRBV5-1 and TRBJ2-1, is KAGVTQTPRYLIKTRGQQVTLSCSPISGHRSVSWYQQTPGQGLQFLFEYFSETQRNKGNFPGRFSGRQFSNSRSEMNVSTLELGDSALYLCASSSGLGSGRFEQFFGPGTRLTVL.